These T cell receptor beta chains were read from a single sample in a study of blood T cell repertoires in COVID-19. Here immunoSEQ multiplex PCR was the method, and the copy in TCRdb shows in-frame clones only, minus some. Counted here are about 370,000 clones, around 90% occurring once; the ten biggest clones make up 6.5%. The specimen was peripheral blood. These receptors were taken from a young man with active or convalescent COVID-19. Each CDR3 is given with its conserved first and last residue. The D gene is left open where the match is weak. Only part of the rows carry a size: once, few, many, or a class if the clone is expanded.

>NA|TRBJ1-1|TRBV7-9|NA
CASPNLGGEAFF
TGTGCCAGCCCCAACCTCGGGGGTGAAGCTTTCTTT
>TRBD2|TRBJ2-1|TRBV10-3|NA
CAIRDAAGGREQFF
TGTGCCATCAGGGACGCCGCGGGGGGGCGCGAGCAGTTCTTC
>NA|TRBJ1-5|TRBV18|NA
CASSPLGGTQPQHF
TGTGCCAGCTCACCCCTCGGGGGGACCCAGCCCCAGCATTTT
>TRBD2|TRBJ2-3|TRBV5-1|NA
CASSASGSGRSPSTDTQYF
TGCGCCAGCAGCGCCAGCGGTAGCGGGAGGTCCCCTAGCACAGATACGCAGTATTTT
>TRBD1|TRBJ1-2|TRBV28|NA
CASSLPGQGMDGGYTF
TGTGCCAGCAGCCTCCCGGGACAGGGCATGGATGGTGGCTACACCTTC
>NA|TRBJ2-3|TRBV29-1|once
CSVVIVEDTQYF
TGCAGCGTGGTTATAGTAGAGGATACGCAGTATTTT
>NA|TRBJ1-5|TRBV28|NA
CASLTPQQVSGPQHF
TGTGCCAGCCTCACGCCCCAACAGGTCTCAGGGCCCCAGCATTTT
>NA|TRBJ2-1|TRBV7-9|NA
CASSLEWRVSYNEQFF
TGTGCCAGCAGCTTAGAGTGGCGGGTCTCCTACAATGAGCAGTTCTTC
>NA|TRBJ2-2|TRBV30|NA
CAWSLAGSWTGELFF
TGTGCCTGGAGTTTGGCGGGGTCGTGGACCGGGGAGCTGTTTTTT
>NA|TRBJ2-7|TRBV7-2|NA
CASSLASTTYEQYF
TGTGCCAGCAGCTTAGCATCCACAACCTACGAGCAGTACTTC
>NA|TRBJ1-5|TRBV19|few
CASSTGQMNQPQHF
TGTGCCAGTAGTACAGGGCAAATGAATCAGCCCCAGCATTTT
>NA|TRBJ1-6|TRBV30|NA
CAWSVGLAGFGNSPLHF
TGTGCCTGGAGTGTGGGCCTAGCGGGCTTTGGAAATTCACCCCTCCACTTT
>TRBD2|TRBJ2-7|TRBV18|NA
CASSPGGGYEQYF
TGTGCCAGCTCACCAGGGGGGGGCTACGAGCAGTACTTC
>NA|TRBJ1-4|TRBV6-2/TRBV6-3|once
CASSPTNRLMATNEKLFF
TGTGCCAGCAGTCCCACCAACAGGCTCATGGCAACTAATGAAAAACTGTTTTTT
>NA|TRBJ1-1|TRBV4-1|NA
CASSHQADMNTEAFF
TGCGCCAGCAGCCATCAGGCCGACATGAACACTGAAGCTTTCTTT
>TRBD1|TRBJ1-5|TRBV30|NA
CAWSDRAINQPQHF
TGTGCCTGGAGCGACAGGGCGATCAATCAGCCCCAGCATTTT
>NA|TRBJ1-2|TRBV6-5|NA
CASSYSREGGFRGYTF
TGTGCCAGCAGTTACTCGCGGGAGGGTGGGTTTCGTGGCTACACCTTC
>TRBD1|TRBJ1-4|TRBV29-1|NA
CSALDRAEKLFF
TGCAGCGCCTTGGACAGGGCTGAAAAACTGTTTTTT
>TRBD1|TRBJ2-5|TRBV7-3|NA
CASSSRGPPQETQYF
TGTGCCAGCAGCTCCAGGGGGCCCCCCCAAGAGACCCAGTACTTC
>TRBD1|TRBJ1-2|TRBV28|NA
CASSTGQGIEDF
TGTGCCAGCAGCACAGGACAGGGTATAGAGGACTTC
>NA|TRBJ2-2|TRBV7-3|NA
CASSGIAAGELFF
TGTGCCAGCAGCGGAATAGCCGCCGGGGAGCTGTTTTTT
>NA|TRBJ2-7|TRBV28|NA
CASSFQIYEQYF
TGTGCCAGCAGTTTCCAAATCTACGAGCAGTACTTC
>TRBD2|TRBJ2-1|TRBV4-3|NA
CASSRGTSYNEQFF
TGCGCCAGCAGCCGGGGGACTAGCTACAATGAGCAGTTCTTC
>NA|TRBJ1-1|TRBV4-2|NA
CASSQTLTEAFF
TGTGCCAGCAGCCAAACTCTCACTGAAGCTTTCTTT
>NA|TRBJ1-2|TRBV25-1|NA
CASSSPDSYGYTF
TGTGCCAGCAGTTCCCCAGACAGCTATGGCTACACCTTC
>NA|TRBJ1-5|TRBV12-5|NA
CASVEQPQHF
TGTGCTAGTGTAGAACAGCCCCAGCATTTT
>TRBD2|TRBJ2-2|TRBV9|NA
CASSERLAGTGELFF
TGTGCCAGCAGCGAACGACTAGCGGGCACCGGGGAGCTGTTTTTT
>TRBD2|TRBJ2-3|TRBV5-1|NA
CASRILADTSTDTQYF
TGCGCCAGCAGGATTCTAGCGGACACAAGCACAGATACGCAGTATTTT
>TRBD1|TRBJ1-1|TRBV6-2/TRBV6-3|NA
CASSYQDRVEAFF
TGTGCCAGCAGTTACCAAGACAGGGTTGAAGCTTTCTTT